This is a list of T cell receptor beta chains from one sample in a study of shared clonotypes between healthy human individuals. Sequencing was performed with immunoSEQ multiplex PCR; in TCRdb, only in-frame clones are kept and a portion is missing. Among around 990,000 clones listed, approximately 75% were seen once. The sample taken for sequencing was memory CD4+ T cells from PBMCs. All receptors derive from a man aged 18 to 29 in good health. Some clones in this sample may be carry-over from other donors' samples. The conserved cysteine and the conserved F or W are not part of the CDR3 here.

J	length	V	CDR3
TRBJ2-5	14	TRBV7-9	ASSLAPLRGLETQY
TRBJ2-7	12	TRBV19	ASSIVGQIYEQY
TRBJ2-5	14	TRBV9	ASSVGSRGEWETQY
TRBJ2-1	15	TRBV5-1	ASSAGLAGSSYNEQF
TRBJ1-1	9	TRBV2	ASNGVSEAF
TRBJ2-2	15	TRBV18	ASSPPALAANTGELF
TRBJ2-2	14	TRBV7-8	ASSPLGSSNTGELF
TRBJ2-2	16	TRBV25-1	ASSVSSRRQGYTGELF
TRBJ1-1	13	TRBV27	ASSLGGFGNTEAF
TRBJ2-4	10	TRBV10-3	AIAGRLNIQY
TRBJ2-7	12	TRBV28	ASTPGQGLYEQY
TRBJ2-2	13	TRBV18	ASSPPASGTGELF
TRBJ2-7	12	TRBV27	ASSSKTGGYEQY
TRBJ1-4	9	TRBV5-4	ASSSRGKLF
TRBJ1-2	12	TRBV7-8	ASSPSSRGGGYT